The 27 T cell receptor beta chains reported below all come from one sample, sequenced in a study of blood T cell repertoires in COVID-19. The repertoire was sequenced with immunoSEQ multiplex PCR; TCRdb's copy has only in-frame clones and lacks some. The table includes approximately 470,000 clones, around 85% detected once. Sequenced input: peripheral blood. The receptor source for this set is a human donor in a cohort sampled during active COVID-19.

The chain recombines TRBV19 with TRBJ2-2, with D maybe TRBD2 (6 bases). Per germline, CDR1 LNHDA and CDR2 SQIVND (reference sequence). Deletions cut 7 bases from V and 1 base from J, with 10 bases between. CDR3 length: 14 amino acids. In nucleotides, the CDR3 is TGTGCCAGTACTTGGCGGGGGAACACCGGGGAGCTGTTTTTT. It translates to CASTWRGNTGELFF. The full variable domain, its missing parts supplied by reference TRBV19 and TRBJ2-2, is DGGITQSPKYLFRKEGQNVTLSCEQNLNHDAMYWYRQDPGQGLRLIYYSQIVNDFQKGDIAEGYSVSREKKESFPLTVTSAQKNPTAFYLCASTWRGNTGELFFGEGSRLTVL.

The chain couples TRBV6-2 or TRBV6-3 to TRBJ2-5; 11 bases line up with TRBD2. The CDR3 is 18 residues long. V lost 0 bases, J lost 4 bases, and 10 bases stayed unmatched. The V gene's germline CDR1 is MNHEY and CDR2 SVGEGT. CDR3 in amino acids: CASSYSRVAGGPGETQYF. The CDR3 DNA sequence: TGTGCCAGCAGTTACTCGCGGGTAGCGGGAGGGCCGGGAGAGACCCAGTACTTC.

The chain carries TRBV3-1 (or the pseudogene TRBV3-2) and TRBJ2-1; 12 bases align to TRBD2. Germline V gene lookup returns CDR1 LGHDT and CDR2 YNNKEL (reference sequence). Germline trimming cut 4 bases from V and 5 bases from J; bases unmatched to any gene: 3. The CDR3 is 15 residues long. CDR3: CASSPGLAGHNEQFF. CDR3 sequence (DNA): TGTGCCAGCAGCCCGGGACTAGCGGGTCACAATGAGCAGTTCTTC.

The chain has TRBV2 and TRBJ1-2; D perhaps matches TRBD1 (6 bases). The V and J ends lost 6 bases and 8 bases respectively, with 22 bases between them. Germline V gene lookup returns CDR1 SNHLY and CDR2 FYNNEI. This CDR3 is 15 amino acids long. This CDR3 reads CASRRDRPGSDGYTF. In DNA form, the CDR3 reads TGTGCCAGCAGGCGTGACAGGCCGGGCTCGGACGGCTACACCTTC.

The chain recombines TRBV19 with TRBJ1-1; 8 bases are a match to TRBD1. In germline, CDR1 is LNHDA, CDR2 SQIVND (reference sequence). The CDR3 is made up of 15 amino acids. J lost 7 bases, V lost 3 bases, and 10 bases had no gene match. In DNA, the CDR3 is TGTGCCAGTAGTATGAGAACAGGGGGTATATATGAAGCTTTCTTT. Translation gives CASSMRTGGIYEAFF.

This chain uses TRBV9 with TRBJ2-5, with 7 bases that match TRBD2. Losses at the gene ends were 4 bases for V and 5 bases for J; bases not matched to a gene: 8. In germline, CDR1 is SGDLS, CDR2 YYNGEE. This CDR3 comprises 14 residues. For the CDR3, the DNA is TGTGCCAGCAGCCCAAGGACTAGAGCTGAGACCCAGTACTTC. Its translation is CASSPRTRAETQYF. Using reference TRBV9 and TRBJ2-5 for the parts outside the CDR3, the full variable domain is DSGVTQTPKHLITATGQRVTLRCSPRSGDLSVYWYQQSLDQGLQFLIQYYNGEERAKGNILERFSAQQFPDLHSELNLSSLELGDSALYFCASSPRTRAETQYFGPGTRLLVL.

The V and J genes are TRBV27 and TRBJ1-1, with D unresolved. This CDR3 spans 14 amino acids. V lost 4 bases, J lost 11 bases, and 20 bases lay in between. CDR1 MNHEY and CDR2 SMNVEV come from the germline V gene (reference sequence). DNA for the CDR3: TGTGCCAGCAGTTCCCTCCGTGAGGGCCGGGTGGCTTTCTTT. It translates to CASSSLREGRVAFF.

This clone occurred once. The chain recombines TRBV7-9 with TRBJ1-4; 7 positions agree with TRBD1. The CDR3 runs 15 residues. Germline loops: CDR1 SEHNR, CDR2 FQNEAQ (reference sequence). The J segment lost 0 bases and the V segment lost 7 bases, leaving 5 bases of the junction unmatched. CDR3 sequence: CASKPDRTTNEKLFF. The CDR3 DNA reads TGTGCCAGCAAACCGGACAGGACAACTAATGAAAAACTGTTTTTT.

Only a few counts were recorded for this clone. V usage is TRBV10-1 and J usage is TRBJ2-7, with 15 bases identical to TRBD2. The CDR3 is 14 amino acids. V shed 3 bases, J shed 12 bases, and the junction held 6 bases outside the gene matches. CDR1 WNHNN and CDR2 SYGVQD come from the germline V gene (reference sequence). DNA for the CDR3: TGCGCCAGCAGTGAAGGGACTAGCGGGGGGCCAGGGTACTTC. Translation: CASSEGTSGGPGYF.

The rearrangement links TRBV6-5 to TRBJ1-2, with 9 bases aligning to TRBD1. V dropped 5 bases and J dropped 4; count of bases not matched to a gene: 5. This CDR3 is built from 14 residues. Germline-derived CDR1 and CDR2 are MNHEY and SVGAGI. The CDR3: CASSTGQGRYGYTF. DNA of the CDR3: TGTGCCAGCAGTACCGGACAGGGGCGCTATGGCTACACCTTC.

This CDR3 reads CASSVGDRVIDEQFF. CDR3 nucleotide sequence: TGTGCCAGCAGCGTAGGGGACAGGGTTATAGATGAGCAGTTCTTC. The J gene is TRBJ2-1, the V gene TRBV9; 9 bases match TRBD1. Per the germline V gene, CDR1 is SGDLS and CDR2 is YYNGEE. The CDR3 covers 15 residues. Germline trimming cut 0 bases from V and 8 bases from J; bases unmatched to any gene: 6.

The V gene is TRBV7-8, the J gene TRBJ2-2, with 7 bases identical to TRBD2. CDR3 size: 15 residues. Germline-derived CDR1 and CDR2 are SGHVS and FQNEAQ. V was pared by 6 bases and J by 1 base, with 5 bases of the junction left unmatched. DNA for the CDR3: TGTGCCAGCAGACCGAGCGGGATGAACACCGGGGAGCTGTTTTTT. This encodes CASRPSGMNTGELFF.

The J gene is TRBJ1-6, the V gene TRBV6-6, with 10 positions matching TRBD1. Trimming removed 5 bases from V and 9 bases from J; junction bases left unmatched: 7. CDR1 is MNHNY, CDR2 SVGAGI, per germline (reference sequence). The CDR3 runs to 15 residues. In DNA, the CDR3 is TGTGCCAGCAGTAGGCCGGGACAGGGGATTTCACCCCTCCACTTT. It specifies CASSRPGQGISPLHF.

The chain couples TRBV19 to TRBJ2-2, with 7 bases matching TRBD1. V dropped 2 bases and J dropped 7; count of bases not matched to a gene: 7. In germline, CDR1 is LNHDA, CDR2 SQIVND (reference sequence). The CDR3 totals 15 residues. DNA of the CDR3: TGTGCCAGTAGTATAAGTAGGGGGCTCGGCGGGGAGCTGTTTTTT. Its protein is CASSISRGLGGELFF.

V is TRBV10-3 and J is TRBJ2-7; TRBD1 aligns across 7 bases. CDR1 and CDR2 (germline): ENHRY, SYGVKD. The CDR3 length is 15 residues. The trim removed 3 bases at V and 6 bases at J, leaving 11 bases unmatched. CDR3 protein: CAISENRGTLGEQYF. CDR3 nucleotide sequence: TGTGCCATCAGTGAAAACAGGGGTACTCTCGGCGAGCAGTACTTC.

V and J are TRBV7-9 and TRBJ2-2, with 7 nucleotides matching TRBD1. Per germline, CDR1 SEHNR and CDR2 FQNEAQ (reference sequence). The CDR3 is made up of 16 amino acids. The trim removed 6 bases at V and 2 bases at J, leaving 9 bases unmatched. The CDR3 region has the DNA TGTGCCAGCAGTCGCTTAGGGACAGCCAACACCGGGGAGCTGTTTTTT. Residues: CASSRLGTANTGELFF.

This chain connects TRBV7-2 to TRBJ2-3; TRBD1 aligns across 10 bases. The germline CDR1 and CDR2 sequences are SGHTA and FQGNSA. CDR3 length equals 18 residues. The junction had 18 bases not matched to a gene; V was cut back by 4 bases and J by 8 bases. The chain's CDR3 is CASSSRDRGVGTERTQYF. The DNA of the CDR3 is TGTGCCAGCAGCTCCCGGGACAGGGGTGTGGGCACGGAGCGTACGCAGTATTTT.

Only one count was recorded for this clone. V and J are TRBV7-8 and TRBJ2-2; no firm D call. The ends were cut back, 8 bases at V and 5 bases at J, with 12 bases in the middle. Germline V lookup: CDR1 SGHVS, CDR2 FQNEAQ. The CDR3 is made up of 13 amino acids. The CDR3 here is CASAPGWTGELFF. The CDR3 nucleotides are TGTGCCAGCGCCCCAGGATGGACCGGGGAGCTGTTTTTT.

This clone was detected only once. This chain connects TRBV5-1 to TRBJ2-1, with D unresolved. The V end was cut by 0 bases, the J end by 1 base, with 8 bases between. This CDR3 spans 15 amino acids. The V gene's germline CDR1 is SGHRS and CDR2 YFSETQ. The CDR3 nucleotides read TGCGCCAGCAGCTTGGGGGTAGCTTCCTACAATGAGCAGTTCTTC. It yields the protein CASSLGVASYNEQFF.

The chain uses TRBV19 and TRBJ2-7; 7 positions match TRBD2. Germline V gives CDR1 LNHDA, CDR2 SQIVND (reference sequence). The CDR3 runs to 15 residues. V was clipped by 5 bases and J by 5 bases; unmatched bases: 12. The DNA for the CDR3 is TGTGCCAGTAGTTCTCAGGCGGGAGTTGGAGACGAGCAGTACTTC. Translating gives CASSSQAGVGDEQYF.

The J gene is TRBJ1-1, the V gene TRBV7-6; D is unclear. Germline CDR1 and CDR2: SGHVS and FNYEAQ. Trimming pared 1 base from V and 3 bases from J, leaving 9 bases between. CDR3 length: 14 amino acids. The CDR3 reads CASSLGARHTEAFF. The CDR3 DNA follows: TGTGCCAGCAGCTTAGGGGCGAGACACACTGAAGCTTTCTTT. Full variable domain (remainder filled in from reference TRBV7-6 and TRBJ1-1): GAGVSQSPRYKVTKRGQDVALRCDPISGHVSLYWYRQALGQGPEFLTYFNYEAQQDKSGLPNDRFSAERPEGSISTLTIQRTEQRDSAMYRCASSLGARHTEAFFGQGTRLTVV.

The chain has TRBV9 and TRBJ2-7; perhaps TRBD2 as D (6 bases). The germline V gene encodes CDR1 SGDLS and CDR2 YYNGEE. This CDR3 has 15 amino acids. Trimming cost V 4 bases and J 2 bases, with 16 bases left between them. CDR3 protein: CASSPRPGETYEQYF. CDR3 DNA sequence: TGTGCCAGCAGCCCCCGACCGGGAGAAACCTACGAGCAGTACTTC.

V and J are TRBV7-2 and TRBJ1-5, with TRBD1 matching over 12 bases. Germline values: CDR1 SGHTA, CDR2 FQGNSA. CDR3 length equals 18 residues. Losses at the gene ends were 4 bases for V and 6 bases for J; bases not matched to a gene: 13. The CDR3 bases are TGTGCCAGCAGCTCCGCCGGTGGGACAGGGGGCAACGGTCAGCCCCAGCATTTT. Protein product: CASSSAGGTGGNGQPQHF.

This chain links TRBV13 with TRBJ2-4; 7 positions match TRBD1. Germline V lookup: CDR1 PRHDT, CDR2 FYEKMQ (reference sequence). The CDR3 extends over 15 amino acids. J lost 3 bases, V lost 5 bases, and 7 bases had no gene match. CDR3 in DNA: TGTGCCAGCAGCACCCGGACAGGCGACAAAAACATTCAGTACTTC. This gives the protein CASSTRTGDKNIQYF.

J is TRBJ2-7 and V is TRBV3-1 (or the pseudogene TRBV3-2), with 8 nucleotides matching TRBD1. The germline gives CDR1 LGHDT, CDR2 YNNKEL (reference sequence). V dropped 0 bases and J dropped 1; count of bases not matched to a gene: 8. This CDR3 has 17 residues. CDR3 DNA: TGTGCCAGCAGCCAAGATTTGGCAGGGGGCTTTTCCTACGAGCAGTACTTC. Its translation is CASSQDLAGGFSYEQYF.

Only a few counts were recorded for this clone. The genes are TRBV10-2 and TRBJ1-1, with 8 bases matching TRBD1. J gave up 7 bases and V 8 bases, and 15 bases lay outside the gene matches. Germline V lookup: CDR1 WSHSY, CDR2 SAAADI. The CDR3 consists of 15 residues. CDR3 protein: CASFLGQVRSNEAFF. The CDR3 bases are TGCGCCAGCTTTTTGGGACAGGTACGATCAAATGAAGCTTTCTTT.

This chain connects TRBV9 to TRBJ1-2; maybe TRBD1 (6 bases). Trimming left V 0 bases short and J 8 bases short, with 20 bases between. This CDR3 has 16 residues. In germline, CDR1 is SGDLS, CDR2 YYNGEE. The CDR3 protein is CASSVAPFLVQGGYTF. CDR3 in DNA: TGTGCCAGCAGCGTAGCCCCTTTCTTGGTACAGGGCGGCTACACCTTC.